This record covers a single T cell receptor (beta chain). Its target is not known. The record originates from a study of OX40 agonist ivuxolimab in advanced cancers. Findings of the study overall: Dose levels from 0.1 to 3.0 mg/kg saw CD4+ and CD8+ blood T cells expand clonally by week 6. Compared with CD4+, CD8+ T cells on average had more expanded clones.

The method was immunoSEQ multiplex PCR; TCRdb's version includes in-frame clones alone and lacks a portion of them. The data hold about 19,000 clones, with approximately 73% observed a single time. The TCR sequence derives from an adult with an advanced solid tumor such as melanoma, head and neck, liver or kidney cancer. The sample here was CD4+ or CD8+ T cells sorted from blood, taken in a trial of the OX40 agonist ivuxolimab.

The CDR3 loop is CASSFTSGAYEQYF. The CDR3 DNA reads as TGTGCCAGCAGTTTTACTAGCGGGGCGTACGAGCAGTACTTC. The chain employs TRBV28 and TRBJ2-7, with 10 bases matching TRBD2. V lost 3 bases, J lost 4 bases, and 3 bases stayed unmatched. CDR1 MDHEN and CDR2 SYDVKM come from the germline V gene. The CDR3 extends over 14 amino acids.